One sample yielded the 4 T cell receptor beta chains listed below, sequenced in a study of blood T cell repertoires in COVID-19. The method was immunoSEQ multiplex PCR; TCRdb's version includes in-frame clones alone and lacks a portion of them. This sample yields over 200,000 clones, of which 70% to 90% are seen a single time; approximately 3.1% belongs to the top ten. The sample consisted of PBMCs or T cells enriched from blood (not recorded which). These receptors originate from a woman aged 50 to 60 in a cohort exposed to, infected with or recovered from COVID-19 (not recorded which).

Turning to this clone: Other nucleotide sequences in the sample specify the same CDR3. V gene TRBV7-9 combines with J gene TRBJ2-7; TRBD2 is a possible D gene (6 bases). CDR1 and CDR2 from the germline V gene are SEHNR and FQNEAQ (reference sequence). V dropped 5 bases and J dropped 6 bases, with 14 bases sitting between them. CDR3 size: 13 residues. The CDR3 coding sequence is TGTGCCAGCAGCCGCGATGGGGGGAGCGAGCAGTACTTC. Protein sequence: CASSRDGGSEQYF.

The CDR3 region is CASSQDNVAGGLNSPLHF. The CDR3, as DNA: TGCGCCAGCAGCCAAGATAACGTGGCAGGGGGCCTAAATTCACCCCTCCACTTT. This chain links TRBV4-3 with TRBJ1-6; 8 bases are shared with TRBD1. This CDR3 contains 18 residues. The ends lost 0 bases at V and 7 bases at J; junction bases unmatched: 11. In germline, CDR1 is LGHNA, CDR2 YSLEER.

The rearrangement links TRBV9 to TRBJ1-2; D is unresolved. The V gene's germline CDR1 is SGDLS and CDR2 YYNGEE. The CDR3 spans 16 residues. Trimming stripped 0 bases from V and 3 bases from J, with 15 bases between. The CDR3 loop reads CASSVAERPKDYGYTF. The CDR3 nucleotides are TGTGCCAGCAGCGTAGCTGAGCGGCCAAAAGACTATGGCTACACCTTC.

The CDR3 nucleotides read TGTGCCAGTAGTACGCAGGGGCATCAGCCCCAGCATTTT. The encoded protein is CASSTQGHQPQHF. This rearrangement joins TRBV19 to TRBJ1-5; weak D call: TRBD1 (6 bases). The germline V gene has CDR1 LNHDA and CDR2 SQIVND (reference sequence). The CDR3 is made up of 13 amino acids. Trimming removed 4 bases at V and 5 bases at J, with 9 bases between.